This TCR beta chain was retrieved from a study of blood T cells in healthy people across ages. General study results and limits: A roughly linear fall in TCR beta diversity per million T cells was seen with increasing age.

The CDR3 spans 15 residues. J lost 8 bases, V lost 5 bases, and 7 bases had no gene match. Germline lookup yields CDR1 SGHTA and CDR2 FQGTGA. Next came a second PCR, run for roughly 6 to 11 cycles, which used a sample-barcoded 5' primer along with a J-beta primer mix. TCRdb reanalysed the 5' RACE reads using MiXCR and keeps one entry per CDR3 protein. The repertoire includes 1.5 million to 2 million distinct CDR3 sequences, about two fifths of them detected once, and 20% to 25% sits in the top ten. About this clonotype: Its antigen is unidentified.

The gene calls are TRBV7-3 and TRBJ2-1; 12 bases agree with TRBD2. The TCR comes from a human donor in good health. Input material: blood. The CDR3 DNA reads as TGTGCCAGCAGCCCCGGACTAGCGGGGCTAGATGAGCAGTTCTTC. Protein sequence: CASSPGLAGLDEQFF. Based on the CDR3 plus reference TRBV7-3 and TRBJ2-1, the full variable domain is GAGVSQTPSNKVTEKGKYVELRCDPISGHTALYWYRQSLGQGPEFLIYFQGTGAADDSGLPNDRFFAVRPEGSVSTLKIQRTERGDSAVYLCASSPGLAGLDEQFFGPGTRLTVL.